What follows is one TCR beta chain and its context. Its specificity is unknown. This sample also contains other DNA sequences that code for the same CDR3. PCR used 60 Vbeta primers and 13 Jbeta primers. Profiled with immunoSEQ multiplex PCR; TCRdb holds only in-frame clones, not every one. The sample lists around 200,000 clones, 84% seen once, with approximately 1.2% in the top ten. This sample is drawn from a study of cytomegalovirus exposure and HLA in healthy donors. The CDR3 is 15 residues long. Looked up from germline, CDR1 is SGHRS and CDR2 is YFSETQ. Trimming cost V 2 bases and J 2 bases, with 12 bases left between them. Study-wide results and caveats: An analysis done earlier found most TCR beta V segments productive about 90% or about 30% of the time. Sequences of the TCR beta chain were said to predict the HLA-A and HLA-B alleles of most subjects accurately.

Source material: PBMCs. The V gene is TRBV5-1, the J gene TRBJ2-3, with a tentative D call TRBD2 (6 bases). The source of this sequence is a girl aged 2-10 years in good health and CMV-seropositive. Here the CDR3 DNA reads TGCGCCAGCAGCTTAGGGCTAGCGTCCACAGATACGCAGTATTTT. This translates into CASSLGLASTDTQYF.